This is a list of T cell receptor beta chains from one sample in a study of CD8+ T cells in alopecia areata. The protocol was immunoSEQ multiplex PCR, while the TCRdb copy is restricted to in-frame clones and leaves out a portion. This table has 200,000 or so clones, around two fifths appearing once. Sample: CD4+ T cells sorted from blood, taken at week 34, from a patient treated with tofacitinib. The receptors originated from a human donor with alopecia areata. Each CDR3 is given with its conserved first and last residue. Fields, in order: V gene, J gene, D gene, clone size, CDR3 protein, CDR3 DNA. A D gene is named only where the DNA matches it firmly. Expanded clones get a size class; other rows say once, few or many, or leave the size out.

V: TRBV7-9
J: TRBJ1-1
D: .
size: .
CDR3: CASSTGLWNTEAFF
DNA: TGTGCCAGCAGCACGGGACTTTGGAACACTGAAGCTTTCTTT

V: TRBV6-5
J: TRBJ1-6
D: .
size: once
CDR3: CASSYTGRAKGSPLHF
DNA: TGTGCCAGCAGTTATACGGGAAGGGCTAAGGGTTCACCCCTCCACTTT

V: TRBV4-2
J: TRBJ1-2
D: .
size: few
CDR3: CASSQESVSQFNYGYTF
DNA: TGTGCCAGCAGCCAAGAGTCAGTCTCCCAATTTAACTATGGCTACACCTTC

V: TRBV11-3
J: TRBJ2-5
D: .
size: .
CDR3: CASSPSGLVGTQYF
DNA: TGTGCCAGCAGCCCTTCGGGGCTGGTAGGGACCCAGTACTTC

V: TRBV10-3
J: TRBJ1-1
D: TRBD1
size: few
CDR3: CAITHDSGQGRAFF
DNA: TGTGCCATCACTCATGATTCGGGACAGGGGAGGGCTTTCTTT

V: TRBV25-1
J: TRBJ2-3
D: TRBD2
size: few
CDR3: CASSEGGLAPQEAQYF
DNA: TGTGCCAGCAGTGAAGGTGGACTAGCGCCCCAGGAAGCGCAGTATTTT

V: TRBV2
J: TRBJ1-1
D: TRBD1
size: few
CDR3: CASSATGAMATEAFF
DNA: TGTGCCAGCAGTGCGACAGGGGCTATGGCGACTGAAGCTTTCTTT

V: TRBV30
J: TRBJ1-2
D: TRBD1
size: .
CDR3: CAWSPRTGNYGYTF
DNA: TGTGCCTGGAGTCCCCGGACAGGGAACTATGGCTACACCTTC

V: TRBV30
J: TRBJ1-2
D: .
size: .
CDR3: CAWRRPLARTANYGYTF
DNA: TGTGCCTGGAGGCGCCCTCTCGCCCGGACAGCTAACTATGGCTACACCTTC

V: TRBV10-3
J: TRBJ1-2
D: TRBD1
size: few
CDR3: CAISEGTGAYGGYTF
DNA: TGTGCCATCAGTGAGGGGACAGGGGCGTACGGCGGCTACACCTTC

V: TRBV7-9
J: TRBJ1-2
D: .
size: .
CDR3: CASSLGLAGPYDGYTF
DNA: TGTGCCAGCAGCTTAGGTTTGGCAGGACCTTATGATGGCTACACCTTC

V: TRBV4-2
J: TRBJ2-1
D: TRBD2
size: .
CDR3: CASSQSPSGGGEQFF
DNA: TGTGCCAGCAGCCAATCGCCTAGCGGGGGCGGGGAGCAGTTCTTC

V: TRBV30
J: TRBJ2-7
D: .
size: few
CDR3: CAWSVADYEQYF
DNA: TGTGCCTGGAGTGTAGCTGATTACGAGCAGTACTTC

V: TRBV2
J: TRBJ2-7
D: .
size: .
CDR3: CASSEYVEQYF
DNA: TGTGCCAGCAGTGAATATGTCGAGCAGTACTTC

V: TRBV7-2
J: TRBJ2-5
D: .
size: .
CDR3: CASSLVTKTQYF
DNA: TGTGCCAGCAGCTTAGTTACGAAGACCCAGTACTTC

V: TRBV9
J: TRBJ2-1
D: .
size: .
CDR3: CASSETGSSYNEQFF
DNA: TGTGCCAGCAGCGAAACTGGGAGCTCCTACAATGAGCAGTTCTTC

V: TRBV30
J: TRBJ2-7
D: TRBD2
size: .
CDR3: CAWTPPTSGGYEQYF
DNA: TGTGCCTGGACTCCCCCGACTAGCGGGGGCTACGAGCAGTACTTC

V: TRBV7-8
J: TRBJ1-3
D: TRBD1
size: few
CDR3: CASSPRDSSGNTIYF
DNA: TGTGCCAGCAGCCCTCGGGACAGCTCTGGAAACACCATATATTTT

V: TRBV19
J: TRBJ1-2
D: .
size: few
CDR3: CASSRSERLGYTF
DNA: TGTGCCAGTAGTAGATCGGAACGTTTGGGCTACACCTTC

V: TRBV6-5
J: TRBJ1-5
D: .
size: few
CDR3: CASRGRENQPQHF
DNA: TGTGCCAGCAGGGGACGGGAGAATCAGCCCCAGCATTTT

V: TRBV11-2
J: TRBJ2-3
D: .
size: .
CDR3: CASSLRLGDTQYF
DNA: TGTGCCAGCAGCTTACGACTTGGGGATACGCAGTATTTT

V: TRBV29-1
J: TRBJ1-6
D: .
size: few
CDR3: CSVQDSNSPLHF
DNA: TGCAGCGTTCAGGACAGTAATTCACCCCTCCACTTT

V: TRBV5-1
J: TRBJ2-3
D: .
size: few
CDR3: CASAQPGRSTDTQYF
DNA: TGCGCCAGCGCTCAACCGGGACGGAGCACAGATACGCAGTATTTT

V: TRBV4-1
J: TRBJ2-1
D: TRBD2
size: few
CDR3: CASSHRLAGEGEQFF
DNA: TGCGCCAGCAGCCACCGACTAGCGGGAGAGGGCGAGCAGTTCTTC

V: TRBV29-1
J: TRBJ2-3
D: .
size: .
CDR3: CSVRGQGTDTQYF
DNA: TGCAGCGTCCGAGGTCAGGGCACAGATACGCAGTATTTT

V: TRBV5-1
J: TRBJ2-1
D: .
size: .
CDR3: CASSIQGDEQFF
DNA: TGCGCCAGCAGCATACAGGGAGATGAGCAGTTCTTC

V: TRBV11-2
J: TRBJ2-3
D: TRBD2
size: few
CDR3: CASSFGTSGSTDTQYF
DNA: TGTGCCAGCAGCTTCGGGACTAGCGGCAGCACAGATACGCAGTATTTT

V: TRBV29-1
J: TRBJ2-1
D: .
size: many
CDR3: CSALDVYNEQFF
DNA: TGCAGCGCGCTAGATGTATACAATGAGCAGTTCTTC

V: TRBV7-3
J: TRBJ2-7
D: .
size: few
CDR3: CASSPLGGMAYEQYF
DNA: TGTGCCAGCAGCCCCCTGGGGGGAATGGCCTACGAGCAGTACTTC

V: TRBV7-7
J: TRBJ2-1
D: .
size: .
CDR3: CASSSGRWNEQFF
DNA: TGTGCTAGCAGCTCGGGACGGTGGAATGAGCAGTTCTTC

V: TRBV29-1
J: TRBJ2-5
D: .
size: few
CDR3: CSVDSGETQYF
DNA: TGCAGCGTTGACTCCGGGGAGACCCAGTACTTC

V: TRBV30
J: TRBJ1-4
D: .
size: few
CDR3: CAWSAKGGVEKLFF
DNA: TGTGCCTGGAGTGCGAAGGGGGGGGTTGAAAAACTGTTTTTT

V: TRBV29-1
J: TRBJ1-4
D: .
size: few
CDR3: CSVADEKLFF
DNA: TGCAGCGTTGCAGATGAAAAACTGTTTTTT

V: TRBV4-1
J: TRBJ2-5
D: TRBD2
size: .
CDR3: CASSHAGLAGDFGVETQYF
DNA: TGCGCCAGCAGCCATGCGGGACTAGCGGGAGATTTCGGTGTAGAGACCCAGTACTTC

V: TRBV25-1
J: TRBJ2-7
D: .
size: .
CDR3: CASSASATYEQYF
DNA: TGTGCCAGCAGTGCCTCAGCAACCTACGAGCAGTACTTC

V: TRBV7-2
J: TRBJ2-1
D: TRBD2
size: few
CDR3: CASRSSGRAMNEQFF
DNA: TGTGCCAGCAGATCCAGCGGGAGGGCCATGAATGAGCAGTTCTTC

V: TRBV11-2
J: TRBJ2-3
D: TRBD2
size: few
CDR3: CASSLDWASGMTSTDTQYF
DNA: TGTGCCAGCAGCTTAGATTGGGCTAGCGGCATGACTAGCACAGATACGCAGTATTTT

V: TRBV7-9
J: TRBJ2-7
D: .
size: .
CDR3: CASSLDASPYEQYF
DNA: TGTGCCAGCAGCTTAGATGCCAGTCCCTACGAGCAGTACTTC

V: TRBV7-9
J: TRBJ1-1
D: .
size: .
CDR3: CASSPARLNTEAFF
DNA: TGTGCCAGCAGCCCCGCCAGGCTGAACACTGAAGCTTTCTTT

V: TRBV2
J: TRBJ1-1
D: .
size: .
CDR3: CASSDPGMTTEAFF
DNA: TGTGCCAGCAGTGACCCAGGGATGACAACTGAAGCTTTCTTT

V: TRBV5-4
J: TRBJ2-3
D: TRBD2
size: .
CDR3: CASSFTSGVFPDTQYF
DNA: TGTGCCAGCAGCTTTACTAGCGGGGTGTTCCCAGATACGCAGTATTTT

V: TRBV4-1
J: TRBJ2-1
D: .
size: few
CDR3: CASSHLYSEQFF
DNA: TGCGCCAGCAGCCACCTCTACTCAGAGCAGTTCTTC

V: TRBV5-1
J: TRBJ1-1
D: TRBD1
size: .
CDR3: CASMPGQLTNTEAFF
DNA: TGCGCCAGCATGCCGGGACAGCTAACGAACACTGAAGCTTTCTTT

V: TRBV9
J: TRBJ2-5
D: .
size: .
CDR3: CASSVALGTQYF
DNA: TGTGCCAGCAGCGTAGCTCTAGGGACCCAGTACTTC

V: TRBV29-1
J: TRBJ2-3
D: .
size: few
CDR3: CSVDETDTQYF
DNA: TGCAGCGTTGATGAAACAGATACGCAGTATTTT

V: TRBV2
J: TRBJ1-5
D: .
size: .
CDR3: CASSPITQGYQPQHF
DNA: TGTGCCAGCAGTCCGATCACTCAGGGGTATCAGCCCCAGCATTTT